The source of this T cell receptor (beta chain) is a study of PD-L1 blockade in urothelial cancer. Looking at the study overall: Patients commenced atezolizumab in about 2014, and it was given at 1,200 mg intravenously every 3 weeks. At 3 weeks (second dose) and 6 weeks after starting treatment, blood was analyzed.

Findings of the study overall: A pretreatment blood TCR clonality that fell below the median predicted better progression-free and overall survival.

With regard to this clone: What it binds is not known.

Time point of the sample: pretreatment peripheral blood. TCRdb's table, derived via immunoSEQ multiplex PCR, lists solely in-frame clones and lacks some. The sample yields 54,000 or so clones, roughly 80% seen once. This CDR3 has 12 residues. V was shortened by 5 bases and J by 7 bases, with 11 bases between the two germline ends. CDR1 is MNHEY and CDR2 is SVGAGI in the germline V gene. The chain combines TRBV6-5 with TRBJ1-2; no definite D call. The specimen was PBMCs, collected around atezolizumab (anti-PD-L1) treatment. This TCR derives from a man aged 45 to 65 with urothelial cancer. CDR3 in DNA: TGTGCCAGCAGTCGACCGGGAACTGGCTACACCTTC. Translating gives CASSRPGTGYTF.